Sequencing of this TCR beta chain was carried out in a study of T cell responses to AZD1222 COVID-19 vaccine (dated by TCRdb to about 2021). A note on the overall study: Because spike-specific TCR depth and breadth did not differ between the two schedules, AZD1222 recipients who got a second dose at roughly 4 weeks were pooled with those who got a second dose at roughly 12 weeks. TCR sequencing was performed for 233 trial participants, of whom about 210 were given two doses of AZD1222 and approximately 26 were given two doses of MenACWY control vaccine. Trial participants were enrolled into age subgroups of 18-55, 56-69 and 70-plus years, which contained around 140, 26 and 57 TCR-sequenced participants, respectively. Findings and caveats that apply to the study as a whole: Reportedly, almost half of the unique spike-specific TCRs recognized epitopes lying outside the regions that are mutated in the B.1.351 and B.1.1.7 variants. The vaccine-associated CD4 TCRs covered the entire spike protein, and the dominant responses fell in regions 160-218 and 743-854. Participants were mostly white British and included more females than males, and it was suggested by the authors that clonal diversity may have been underestimated. Because no day 14 peak-response samples were available, repertoires were characterized only after the peak T cell response. Conclusions about previously exposed vaccinees were limited because only a handful of AZD1222 recipients were SARS-CoV-2 seropositive at baseline. After two AZD1222 doses, both the breadth and the depth of spike-specific TCRs were significantly higher than at day 0 and than in MenACWY recipients. The 56-69-year group was small, and its depth increase did not reach significance, likely because of low power.

The intended sense of this specimen's time point label: baseline before first vaccination. The vaccinee samples were drawn from two UK trials, COV001 and COV002, one of which was a single-blind randomized controlled phase 2/3 trial testing AZD1222 (ChAdOx1 nCoV-19) in healthy adults. For TCRbeta chain sequencing, PBMC samples from trial participants were taken at day 0 and at day 28 after the second dose. The CDR3 regions of human TCRbeta chains were subjected to immunosequencing. The source study handled its data this way. TCRs in the repertoires were compared against a reference library of SARS-CoV-2-specific TCRs that had been generated with the MIRA antigen-specificity platform. Breadth was defined as the fraction of unique TCRs that were SARS-CoV-2-associated, and depth was defined as the fraction of total T cells that were SARS-CoV-2-associated. Each spike-specific TCR was assigned to its reactive spike region and to a CD4 or CD8 class using the MIRA data. Log10-transformed breadth and depth values were compared by one-way ANOVA with Sidak's multiple comparisons tests. TCRdb limited this immuneACCESS table to in-frame rearrangements with V and J called. A share of clones is missing; checked studies link under half to unresolved V genes, and the rest is unexplained. The V and J calls and clone size were taken over from that table, and D and trimming were inferred from the DNA. The sample yields about 98,000 clones; about four fifths were counted once. The ten largest clonotypes hold over 15% of the sample.

As to this clone: Its antigen remains unidentified. Base qualities are not provided; no much larger clone lies one nucleotide away.

Via the germline V gene, CDR1 is LGHNA and CDR2 YNFKEQ. The CDR3, cysteine through phenylalanine, is 15 amino acids long. The kept DNA is CDR3 alone, 45 bases in frame from the first base. The V end loses 0 bases and the J end loses 3 bases, and a stretch of 8 bases separates them. The chain joins TRBV4-2 to TRBJ1-4, with the D gene not confidently named. The input for sequencing was peripheral blood, taken on day 0 of AZD1222 vaccination. The sequence was obtained from an adult in good health. The sequenced DNA: TGTGCCAGCAGCCAAGATCTGTGGGCTAATGAAAAACTGTTTTTT. Its protein is CASSQDLWANEKLFF.